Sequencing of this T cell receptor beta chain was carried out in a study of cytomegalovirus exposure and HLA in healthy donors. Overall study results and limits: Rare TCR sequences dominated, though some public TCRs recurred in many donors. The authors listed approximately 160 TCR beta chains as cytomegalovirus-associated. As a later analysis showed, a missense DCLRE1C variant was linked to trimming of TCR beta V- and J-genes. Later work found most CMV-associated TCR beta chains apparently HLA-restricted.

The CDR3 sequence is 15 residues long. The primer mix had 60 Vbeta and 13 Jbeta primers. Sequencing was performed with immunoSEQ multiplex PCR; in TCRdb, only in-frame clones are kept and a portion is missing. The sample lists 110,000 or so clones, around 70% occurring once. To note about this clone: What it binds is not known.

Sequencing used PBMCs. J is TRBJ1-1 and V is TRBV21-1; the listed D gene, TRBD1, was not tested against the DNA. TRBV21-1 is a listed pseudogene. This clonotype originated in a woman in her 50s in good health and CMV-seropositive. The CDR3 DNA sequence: TGTGCCAGCAGCCAAAAGGGGACAGGGAAGGGTGAAGCTTTCTTT. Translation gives CASSQKGTGKGEAFF.